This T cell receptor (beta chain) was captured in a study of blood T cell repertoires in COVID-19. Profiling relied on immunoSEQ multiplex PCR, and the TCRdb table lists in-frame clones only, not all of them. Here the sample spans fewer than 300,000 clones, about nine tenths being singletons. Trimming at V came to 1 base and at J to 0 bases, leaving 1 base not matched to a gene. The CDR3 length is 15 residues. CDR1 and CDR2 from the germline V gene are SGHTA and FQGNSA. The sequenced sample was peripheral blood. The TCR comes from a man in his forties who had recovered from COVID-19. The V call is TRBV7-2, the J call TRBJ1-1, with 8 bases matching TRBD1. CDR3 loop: CASSLVRGLNTEAFF. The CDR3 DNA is TGTGCCAGCAGCTTAGTCAGGGGGCTGAACACTGAAGCTTTCTTT.